These T cell receptor beta chains were read from a single sample in a study of blood T cells in healthy people across ages. TCRdb analysed the 5' RACE reads with MiXCR anew, one entry per CDR3 protein. The table has about 780,000 distinct CDR3 sequences, 55% to 65% seen once. Input material: blood. The receptor set was obtained from a man aged 25 to 40 in good health. Each CDR3 is given with its conserved first and last residue. Each record gives: D gene, J gene, clone size, V gene, CDR3 DNA, CDR3 protein. D genes are given only for firm matches. Only part of the rows carry a size: once, few, many, or a class if the clone is expanded.

d_call: NA; j_call: TRBJ1-2; clone_size: few; v_call: TRBV20-1; cdr3_nt: TGCAGTGCTAGCAGGGGAAGTGACTCCTATGGCTACACCTTC; cdr3_aa: CSASRGSDSYGYTF
d_call: NA; j_call: TRBJ2-7; clone_size: NA; v_call: TRBV9; cdr3_nt: TGTGCCAGCAGCGCAGAAGGAGGGGTTCCCTACGAGCAGTACTTC; cdr3_aa: CASSAEGGVPYEQYF
d_call: NA; j_call: TRBJ2-3; clone_size: NA; v_call: TRBV7-2; cdr3_nt: TGTGCCAGCAGCGGAACGGGACGGGGGTTATTGGATACGCAGTATTTT; cdr3_aa: CASSGTGRGLLDTQYF
d_call: NA; j_call: TRBJ2-5; clone_size: NA; v_call: TRBV19; cdr3_nt: TGTGCCAGTAGTATCAGGTCCCCGGAGACCCAGTACTTC; cdr3_aa: CASSIRSPETQYF
d_call: NA; j_call: TRBJ2-7; clone_size: NA; v_call: TRBV5-1; cdr3_nt: TGCGCCAGCAGCTCGGAGGGGGCCTACGAGCAGTACTTC; cdr3_aa: CASSSEGAYEQYF
d_call: NA; j_call: TRBJ2-7; clone_size: NA; v_call: TRBV3-1; cdr3_nt: TGTGCCAGCAGCAGCCGGGTCGTAATCCCCTACGAGCAGTACTTC; cdr3_aa: CASSSRVVIPYEQYF
d_call: NA; j_call: TRBJ2-1; clone_size: NA; v_call: TRBV10-3; cdr3_nt: TGTGCCATCAGAGATGGGCGGGCGAGCTCCTACAATGAGCAGTTCTTC; cdr3_aa: CAIRDGRASSYNEQFF
d_call: NA; j_call: TRBJ2-5; clone_size: few; v_call: TRBV6-6; cdr3_nt: TGTGCCAGCAGTTTGGGGATGTTACAAGAGACCCAGTACTTC; cdr3_aa: CASSLGMLQETQYF
d_call: TRBD1; j_call: TRBJ2-7; clone_size: NA; v_call: TRBV2; cdr3_nt: TGTGCCACCTCAGGGGGCACTAACTACGAGCAGTACTTC; cdr3_aa: CATSGGTNYEQYF
d_call: NA; j_call: TRBJ2-1; clone_size: NA; v_call: TRBV7-6; cdr3_nt: TGTGCCAGCAGCTTAAGGAGGGGATCCGATGAGCAGTTCTTC; cdr3_aa: CASSLRRGSDEQFF
d_call: NA; j_call: TRBJ2-7; clone_size: NA; v_call: TRBV6-1; cdr3_nt: TGTGCCAGCAGTGAAGGGCTACACTACGAGCAGTACTTC; cdr3_aa: CASSEGLHYEQYF
d_call: NA; j_call: TRBJ1-5; clone_size: NA; v_call: TRBV4-2; cdr3_nt: TGTGCCAGCAGCCAAGATAGGCGGAGTGATCAGCCCCAGCATTTT; cdr3_aa: CASSQDRRSDQPQHF
d_call: NA; j_call: TRBJ2-5; clone_size: few; v_call: TRBV14; cdr3_nt: TGTGCCAGCAGCCTTCTCAGGGGCTCGCAGGTGGAGACCCAGTACTTC; cdr3_aa: CASSLLRGSQVETQYF
d_call: NA; j_call: TRBJ2-7; clone_size: NA; v_call: TRBV2; cdr3_nt: TGTGCCAGCAGAGGGACTGACGGGAAGGAGTACTTC; cdr3_aa: CASRGTDGKEYF
d_call: NA; j_call: TRBJ2-3; clone_size: few; v_call: TRBV7-6; cdr3_nt: TGTGCCAGCAGACGGACTCGCACAGATACGCAGTATTTT; cdr3_aa: CASRRTRTDTQYF
d_call: TRBD2; j_call: TRBJ2-5; clone_size: NA; v_call: TRBV3-1; cdr3_nt: TGTGCCAGCAGTCGCGGGGTTAGCGGGGGACCCCAAGAGACCCAGTACTTC; cdr3_aa: CASSRGVSGGPQETQYF
d_call: TRBD1; j_call: TRBJ1-2; clone_size: NA; v_call: TRBV20-1; cdr3_nt: TGCAGTGCTAGGCTCCAGGGGGTACGGGACGGCTACACCTTC; cdr3_aa: CSARLQGVRDGYTF
d_call: TRBD2; j_call: TRBJ2-5; clone_size: NA; v_call: TRBV5-1; cdr3_nt: TGCGCCAGCAGCGGGTCTAGCGGAGAGACCCAGTACTTC; cdr3_aa: CASSGSSGETQYF